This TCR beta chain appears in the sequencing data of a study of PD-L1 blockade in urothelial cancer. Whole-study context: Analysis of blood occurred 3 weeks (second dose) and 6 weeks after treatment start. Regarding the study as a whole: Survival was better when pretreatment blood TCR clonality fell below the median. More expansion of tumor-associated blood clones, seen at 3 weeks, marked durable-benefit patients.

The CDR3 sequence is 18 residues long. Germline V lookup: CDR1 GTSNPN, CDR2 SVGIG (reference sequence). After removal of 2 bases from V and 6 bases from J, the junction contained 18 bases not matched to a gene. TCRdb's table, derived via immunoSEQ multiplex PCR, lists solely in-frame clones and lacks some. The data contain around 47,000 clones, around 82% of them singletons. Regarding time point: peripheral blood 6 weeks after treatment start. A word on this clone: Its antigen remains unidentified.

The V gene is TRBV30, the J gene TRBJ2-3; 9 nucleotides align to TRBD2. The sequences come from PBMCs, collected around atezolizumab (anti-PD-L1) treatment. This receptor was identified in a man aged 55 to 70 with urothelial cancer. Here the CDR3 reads CAWSLSSGLAGRGDTQYF. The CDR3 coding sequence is TGTGCCTGGAGTCTCTCCTCCGGGCTAGCGGGAAGAGGGGATACGCAGTATTTT. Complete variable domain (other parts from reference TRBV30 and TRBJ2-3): SQTIHQWPATLVQPVGSPLSLECTVEGTSNPNLYWYRQAAGRGLQLLFYSVGIGQISSEVPQNLSASRPQDRQFILSSKKLLLSDSGFYLCAWSLSSGLAGRGDTQYFGPGTRLTVL.